These 5 T cell receptor beta chains were sequenced from one sample in a study of blood T cell repertoires in COVID-19. Method: immunoSEQ multiplex PCR; TCRdb's copy keeps in-frame clones and lacks some. This sample yields around 250,000 clones, of which over 80% are seen a single time; around 3.2% belongs to the top ten. Sequencing used PBMCs or T cells enriched from blood (not recorded which). The receptor set was obtained from a middle-aged woman who had been exposed to COVID-19.

V usage is TRBV4-3 and J usage is TRBJ2-7, with D tentatively TRBD1 (5 bases). The CDR3 runs 14 residues. V was pared by 0 bases and J by 5 bases, with 11 bases between. Germline-derived CDR1 and CDR2 are LGHNA and YSLEER. The CDR3 DNA reads as TGCGCCAGCAGCCAAGATAGGGGTTCGGACGAGCAGTACTTC. Amino acids: CASSQDRGSDEQYF.

The chain combines TRBV18 with TRBJ1-1, with D perhaps TRBD1 (6 bases). The CDR3 loop spans 15 amino acids. Looked up from germline, CDR1 is KGHSH and CDR2 is LQKENI. Trimming took off 2 bases at V and 2 bases at J, with 12 bases between the two ends. This CDR3 is CASSPGFRGNTEAFF. The CDR3 DNA reads TGTGCCAGCTCACCAGGGTTCAGGGGAAACACTGAAGCTTTCTTT. Using reference TRBV18 and TRBJ1-1 for the parts outside the CDR3, the full variable domain is NAGVMQNPRHLVRRRGQEARLRCSPMKGHSHVYWYRQLPEEGLKFMVYLQKENIIDESGMPKERFSAEFPKEGPSILRIQQVVRGDSAAYFCASSPGFRGNTEAFFGQGTRLTVV.

This clone showed up just a few times. V and J are TRBV7-9 and TRBJ2-5; 9 nucleotides agree with TRBD1. The CDR3 spans 15 residues. The germline V gene has CDR1 SEHNR and CDR2 FQNEAQ (reference sequence). V shed 3 bases and J 3 bases; nucleotides not matched to a gene: 5. CDR3 bases: TGTGCCAGCAGCTTGCCGGGACAGGGTAAAGAGACCCAGTACTTC. Protein: CASSLPGQGKETQYF.

The table lists this clone with a few counts. No conserved phenylalanine or tryptophan is present at the end of the CDR3, so a read error is the likely explanation. No DNA is shown, since the ends of the CDR3 on it are uncertain; the CDR3 is the one TCRdb lists. The V and J genes are TRBV28 and TRBJ2-3; the tabulated D call, TRBD2, remains unverified against the DNA. In germline, CDR1 is MDHEN, CDR2 SYDVKM. The CDR3 spans 12 amino acids, including both terminal residues. CDR3 residues: CASSSGRRELSV.

This clone has a single count. The chain carries TRBV28 and TRBJ1-5; TRBD1 aligns across 8 bases. V dropped 8 bases and J dropped 7; count of bases not matched to a gene: 7. CDR1 MDHEN and CDR2 SYDVKM come from the germline V gene. CDR3 length equals 13 residues. This CDR3 is CASQNDRGQPQHF. The CDR3 nucleotides are TGTGCCAGCCAAAACGACAGGGGACAGCCCCAGCATTTT.